This paragraph reports one T cell receptor (beta chain). Its antigen is unidentified. This record comes from a study of a mutant IDH1 vaccine in newly diagnosed glioma. Study-level information: Averaging approximately 40 years of age, treated patients were around 62% male and 37.5% female. Before enrollment, the patients had been treated with radiotherapy alone, temozolomide alone, or both together. Most of them had received both.

Time point of the sample: baseline, week 1 (first vaccination visit). As for treatment: pre-vaccination baseline after standard-of-care therapy. Germline assignment: CDR1 SGDLS and CDR2 YYNGEE. Trimming pared 0 bases from V and 5 bases from J, leaving 14 bases between. This CDR3 spans 15 amino acids. Whole-study results and caveats: Pseudoprogression seemingly bore no relation to changes in top peripheral T cell clonotypes.

Repertoires were generated with immunoSEQ multiplex PCR, while TCRdb's copy carries only in-frame clones and drops some. This table has 20,000 to 25,000 clones, approximately 91% appearing once. The source was PBMCs, collected from a glioma patient treated with radiotherapy, temozolomide or both. This clonotype was sampled from a man aged 25 to 40 with glioma. This chain uses TRBV9 with TRBJ1-1; maybe TRBD1 (6 bases). The CDR3, as DNA: TGTGCCAGCAGCGTAGCTCCGGGGGCGCGGACTGAAGCTTTCTTT. This encodes CASSVAPGARTEAFF.